The 9 T cell receptor beta chains presented below share a single source sample, sequenced in a study of CD8 T cells in Susac syndrome. Random hexamers were used to reverse transcribe an amount of roughly 0.5 to 1 ug RNA. MiXCR was run by TCRdb on the immunoSEQ multiplex PCR reads, yielding one entry per CDR3 protein. The data hold about 150,000 distinct CDR3 sequences, with about 91% observed a single time. Sequencing was carried out using CD4+ T cells from PBMCs. These receptors all come from a human donor in good health.

This chain links TRBV7-9 with TRBJ1-1, with D perhaps TRBD1 (5 bases). The CDR3 has 12 residues. V gave up 5 bases and J gave up 6 bases, with 10 bases separating them. Germline V gene sequence: CDR1 SEHNR, CDR2 FQNEAQ (reference sequence). CDR3 coding DNA: TGTGCCAGCAGCCCAGGGTGGGCTGAAGCTTTCTTT. Amino acids: CASSPGWAEAFF.

This chain uses TRBV20-1 with TRBJ2-3; D unclear. The CDR3 is 15 residues long. The V and J ends lost 0 bases and 7 bases respectively, with 17 bases between them. Germline loops: CDR1 DFQATT, CDR2 SNEGSKA (reference sequence). In nucleotides, the CDR3 is TGCAGTGCTAGAGATCATACTTCGATTACGAATACGCAGTATTTT. Translating gives CSARDHTSITNTQYF.

A single count supports this clonotype. This sequence joins TRBV19 and TRBJ1-2; 10 bases align to TRBD1. Germline loops: CDR1 LNHDA, CDR2 SQIVND (reference sequence). V lost 4 bases, J lost 4 bases, and 3 bases stayed unmatched. There are 14 residues in the CDR3. In nucleotides, the CDR3 is TGTGCCAGTAGTAGCTGGACAGGGGGCTATGGCTACACCTTC. This gives the protein CASSSWTGGYGYTF.

The chain couples TRBV7-2 to TRBJ1-2; the D is unclear. V gave up 0 bases and J gave up 3 bases, with 8 bases separating them. Germline CDR1 and CDR2: SGHTA and FQGNSA. The CDR3 spans 14 residues. In nucleotides, the CDR3 is TGTGCCAGCAGCTTAGCCTCTACGGACTATGGCTACACCTTC. Its protein product is CASSLASTDYGYTF.

The chain joins TRBV6-6 to TRBJ2-2; D is possibly TRBD1 or TRBD2 (7 bases each). The V gene lost 6 bases and the J gene lost 2 bases, with 10 bases spanning the gap. The CDR3 is 14 residues long. CDR1 and CDR2 (germline): MNHNY, SVGAGI (reference sequence). The DNA of the CDR3 is TGTGCCAGCAGGGGAGGGGGCAACACCGGGGAGCTGTTTTTT. Protein sequence: CASRGGGNTGELFF.

The chain is built from TRBV19 and TRBJ2-3; 7 bases map to TRBD1. Germline assignment: CDR1 LNHDA and CDR2 SQIVND (reference sequence). The CDR3 length is 14 residues. J lost 2 bases, V lost 5 bases, and 4 bases had no gene match. The CDR3 is CASSAGGFTDTQYF. DNA of the CDR3: TGTGCCAGTAGTGCAGGGGGATTCACAGATACGCAGTATTTT.

The chain carries TRBV28 and TRBJ2-7; no firm D call. The CDR3 is made up of 15 amino acids. V gave up 6 bases and J gave up 0 bases, with 15 bases separating them. Germline V gives CDR1 MDHEN, CDR2 SYDVKM. This CDR3 is CASRASDSSSYEQYF. The CDR3 DNA is TGTGCCAGCAGGGCCAGTGACTCAAGCTCCTACGAGCAGTACTTC.

The sample holds a few counts of this clonotype. The chain employs TRBV9 and TRBJ2-7; perhaps TRBD2 as D (6 bases). This CDR3 has 15 amino acids. Germline values: CDR1 SGDLS, CDR2 YYNGEE. Trimming stripped 0 bases from V and 8 bases from J, with 18 bases between. CDR3 DNA sequence: TGTGCCAGCAGCGTAGATCCTGGGGGGACTTCCAAGCAGTACTTC. This sequence encodes CASSVDPGGTSKQYF.

Written as DNA, the CDR3 is TGTGCCAGCAGCCAGGGAGCTAGCGAGTACAATGAGCAGTTCTTC. Encoded protein: CASSQGASEYNEQFF. This rearrangement joins TRBV3-1 to TRBJ2-1; D might be TRBD2 (6 bases). With 3 bases removed from V and 4 bases from J, the gap between germline ends came to 13 bases. This CDR3 is built from 15 residues. CDR1 is LGHDT and CDR2 is YNNKEL in the germline V gene (reference sequence).